This T cell receptor beta chain was identified in a study of T cells in localized non-small cell lung cancer. In germline, CDR1 is MGHRA, CDR2 YSYEKL. This CDR3 is 16 amino acids long. The V and J ends lost 1 base and 6 bases, in that order; junction bases with no gene match: 6. The table came from immunoSEQ multiplex PCR; TCRdb's copy has only in-frame clones and leaves some out. Among some 25,000 clones, approximately 86% were seen once, and the ten largest hold 5.8%. The receptor was derived from a male donor aged 60 or over with stage II squamous cell lung carcinoma. The sequences come from peripheral blood, collected before any cancer treatment. The chain combines TRBV4-1 with TRBJ1-5; 10 nucleotides line up with TRBD1. The CDR3 reads CASSQGDRGWGQPQHF. The CDR3 DNA sequence: TGCGCCAGCAGCCAAGGGGACAGGGGATGGGGTCAGCCCCAGCATTTT.